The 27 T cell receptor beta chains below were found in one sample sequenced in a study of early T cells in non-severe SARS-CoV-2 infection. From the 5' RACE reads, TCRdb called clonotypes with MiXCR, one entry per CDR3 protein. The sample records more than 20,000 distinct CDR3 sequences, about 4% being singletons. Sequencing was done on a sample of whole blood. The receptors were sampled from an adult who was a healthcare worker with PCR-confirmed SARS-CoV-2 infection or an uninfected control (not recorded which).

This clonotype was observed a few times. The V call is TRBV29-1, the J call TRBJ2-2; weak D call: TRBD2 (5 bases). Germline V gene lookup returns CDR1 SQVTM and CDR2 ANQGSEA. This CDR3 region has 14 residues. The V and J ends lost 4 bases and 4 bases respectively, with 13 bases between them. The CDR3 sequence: CSVARGESTGELFF. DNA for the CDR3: TGCAGCGTTGCTCGGGGAGAGAGCACCGGGGAGCTGTTTTTT.

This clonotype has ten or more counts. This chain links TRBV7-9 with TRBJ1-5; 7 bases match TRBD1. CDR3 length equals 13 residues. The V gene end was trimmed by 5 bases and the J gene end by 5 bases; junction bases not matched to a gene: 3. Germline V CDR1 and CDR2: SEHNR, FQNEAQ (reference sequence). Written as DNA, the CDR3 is TGTGCCAGCAGCGGGACAGCCGATCAGCCCCAGCATTTT. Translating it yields CASSGTADQPQHF.

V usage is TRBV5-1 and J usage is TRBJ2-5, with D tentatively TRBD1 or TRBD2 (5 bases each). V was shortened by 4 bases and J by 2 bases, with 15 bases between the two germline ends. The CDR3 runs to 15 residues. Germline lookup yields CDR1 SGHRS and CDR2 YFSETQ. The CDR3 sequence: CASSSTGTPQETQYF. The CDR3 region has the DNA TGCGCCAGCAGCAGCACCGGGACCCCGCAAGAGACCCAGTACTTC.

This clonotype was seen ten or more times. CDR3 coding DNA: TGTGCCAGCACCAGAATCGGGACAGGGAGTGCTGAAGCTTTCTTT. Amino acids: CASTRIGTGSAEAFF. The chain combines TRBV2 with TRBJ1-1, with 9 nucleotides matching TRBD1. With 7 bases clipped from V and 6 bases from J, the junction kept 12 bases outside the gene matches. The CDR3 has 15 amino acids. Germline V gives CDR1 SNHLY, CDR2 FYNNEI. Full variable domain (rest looked up from reference TRBV2 and TRBJ1-1): EPEVTQTPSHQVTQMGQEVILRCVPISNHLYFYWYRQILGQKVEFLVSFYNNEISEKSEIFDDQFSVERPDGSNFTLKIRSTKLEDSAMYFCASTRIGTGSAEAFFGQGTRLTVV.

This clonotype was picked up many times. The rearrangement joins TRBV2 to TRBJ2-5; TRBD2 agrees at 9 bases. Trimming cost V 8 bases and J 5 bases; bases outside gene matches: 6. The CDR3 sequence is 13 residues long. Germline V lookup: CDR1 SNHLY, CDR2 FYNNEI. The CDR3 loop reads CASSGGLAETQYF. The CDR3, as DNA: TGTGCCAGCTCAGGCGGACTAGCGGAGACCCAGTACTTC.

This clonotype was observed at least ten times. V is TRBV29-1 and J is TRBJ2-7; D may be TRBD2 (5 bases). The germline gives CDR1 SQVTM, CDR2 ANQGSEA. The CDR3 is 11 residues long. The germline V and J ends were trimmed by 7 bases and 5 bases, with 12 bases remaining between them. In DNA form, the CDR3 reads TGCAGCGGCTCTAGCTCAGACGAGCAGTACTTC. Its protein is CSGSSSDEQYF.

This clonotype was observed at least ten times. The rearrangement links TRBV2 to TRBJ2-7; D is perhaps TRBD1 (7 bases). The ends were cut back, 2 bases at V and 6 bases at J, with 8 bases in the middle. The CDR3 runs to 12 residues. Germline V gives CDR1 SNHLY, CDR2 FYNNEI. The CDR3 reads CASSEQGGEQYF. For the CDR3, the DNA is TGTGCCAGCAGTGAACAGGGGGGCGAGCAGTACTTC. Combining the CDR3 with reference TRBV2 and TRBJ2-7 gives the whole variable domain EPEVTQTPSHQVTQMGQEVILRCVPISNHLYFYWYRQILGQKVEFLVSFYNNEISEKSEIFDDQFSVERPDGSNFTLKIRSTKLEDSAMYFCASSEQGGEQYFGPGTRLTVT.

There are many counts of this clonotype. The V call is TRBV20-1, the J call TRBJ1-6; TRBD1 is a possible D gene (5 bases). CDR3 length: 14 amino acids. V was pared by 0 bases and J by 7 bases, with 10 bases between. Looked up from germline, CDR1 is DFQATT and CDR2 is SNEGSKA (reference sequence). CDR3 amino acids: CSARDEGRNSPLHF. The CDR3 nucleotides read TGCAGTGCTAGAGATGAGGGGCGAAATTCACCCCTCCACTTT.

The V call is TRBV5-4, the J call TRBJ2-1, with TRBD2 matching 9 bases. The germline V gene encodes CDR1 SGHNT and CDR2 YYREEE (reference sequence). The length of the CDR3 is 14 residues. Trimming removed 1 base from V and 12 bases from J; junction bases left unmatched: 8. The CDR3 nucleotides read TGTGCCAGCAGCTTGTGGCTAGCGGGGAGTGGGCAGTTCTTC. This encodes CASSLWLAGSGQFF.

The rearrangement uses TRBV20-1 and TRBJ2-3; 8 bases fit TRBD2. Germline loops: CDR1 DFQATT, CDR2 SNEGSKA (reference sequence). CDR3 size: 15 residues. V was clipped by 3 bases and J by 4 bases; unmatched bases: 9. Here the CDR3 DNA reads TGCAGTGCTAGTGGGTGGCGGGAGGACCCAGATACGCAGTATTTT. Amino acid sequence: CSASGWREDPDTQYF.

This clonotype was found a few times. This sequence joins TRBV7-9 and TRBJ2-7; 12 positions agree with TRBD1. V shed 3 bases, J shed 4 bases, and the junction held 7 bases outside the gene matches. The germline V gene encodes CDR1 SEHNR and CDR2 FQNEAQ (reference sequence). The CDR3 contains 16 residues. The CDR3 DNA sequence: TGTGCCAGCAGCTTTGGGGGACAGGGGGCTCGGTACGAGCAGTACTTC. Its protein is CASSFGGQGARYEQYF.

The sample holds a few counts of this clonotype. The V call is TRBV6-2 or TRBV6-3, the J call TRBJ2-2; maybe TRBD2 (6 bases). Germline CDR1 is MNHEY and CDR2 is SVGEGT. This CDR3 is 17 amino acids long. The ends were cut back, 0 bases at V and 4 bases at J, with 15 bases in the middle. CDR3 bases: TGTGCCAGCAGTTACTCGTTGGAGGGCCTAAGCACCGGGGAGCTGTTTTTT. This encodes CASSYSLEGLSTGELFF.

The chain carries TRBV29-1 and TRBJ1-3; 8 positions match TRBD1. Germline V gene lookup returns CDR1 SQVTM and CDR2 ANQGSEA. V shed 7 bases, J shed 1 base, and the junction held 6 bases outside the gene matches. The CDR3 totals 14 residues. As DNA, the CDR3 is TGCAGCGGTCGGACAGGGTCTTCTGGAAACACCATATATTTT. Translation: CSGRTGSSGNTIYF.

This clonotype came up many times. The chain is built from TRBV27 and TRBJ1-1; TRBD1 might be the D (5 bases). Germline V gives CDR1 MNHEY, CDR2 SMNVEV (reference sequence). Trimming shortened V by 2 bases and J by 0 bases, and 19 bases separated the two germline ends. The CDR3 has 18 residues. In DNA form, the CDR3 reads TGTGCCAGCAGTTTAAAGGGCGGCAGGGAGAGACTGAACACTGAAGCTTTCTTT. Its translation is CASSLKGGRERLNTEAFF.

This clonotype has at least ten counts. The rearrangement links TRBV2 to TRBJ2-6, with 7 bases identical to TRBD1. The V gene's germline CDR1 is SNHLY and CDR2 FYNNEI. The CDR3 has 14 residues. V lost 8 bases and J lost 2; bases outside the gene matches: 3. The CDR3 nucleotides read TGTGCCAGCGGAGGACAGGCTGGGGCCAACGTCCTGACTTTC. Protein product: CASGGQAGANVLTF.

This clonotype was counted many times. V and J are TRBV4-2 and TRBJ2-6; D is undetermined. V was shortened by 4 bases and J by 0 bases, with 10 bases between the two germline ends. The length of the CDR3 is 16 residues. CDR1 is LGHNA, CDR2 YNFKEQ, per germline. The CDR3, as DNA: TGTGCCAGCAGCCTTGGACCCGTCTCTGGGGCCAACGTCCTGACTTTC. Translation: CASSLGPVSGANVLTF.

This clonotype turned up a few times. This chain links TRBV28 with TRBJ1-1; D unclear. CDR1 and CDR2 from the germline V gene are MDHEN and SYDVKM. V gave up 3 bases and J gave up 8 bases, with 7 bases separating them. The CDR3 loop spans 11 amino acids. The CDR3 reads CASSLGREAFF. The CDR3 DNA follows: TGTGCCAGCAGTTTGGGCAGGGAAGCTTTCTTT. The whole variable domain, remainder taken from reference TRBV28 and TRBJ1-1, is DVKVTQSSRYLVKRTGEKVFLECVQDMDHENMFWYRQDPGLGLRLIYFSYDVKMKEKGDIPEGYSVSREKKERFSLILESASTNQTSMYLCASSLGREAFFGQGTRLTVV.

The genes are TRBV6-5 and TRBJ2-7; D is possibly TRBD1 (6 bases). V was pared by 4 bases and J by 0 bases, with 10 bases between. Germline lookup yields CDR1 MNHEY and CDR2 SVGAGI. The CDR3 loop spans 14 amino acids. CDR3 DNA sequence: TGTGCCAGCAGTTCCCCGGGACACTCCTACGAGCAGTACTTC. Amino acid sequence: CASSSPGHSYEQYF.

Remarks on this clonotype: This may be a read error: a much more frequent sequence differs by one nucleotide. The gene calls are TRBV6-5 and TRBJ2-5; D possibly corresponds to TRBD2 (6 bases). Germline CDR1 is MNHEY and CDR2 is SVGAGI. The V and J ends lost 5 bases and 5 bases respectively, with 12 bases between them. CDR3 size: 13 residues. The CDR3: CASSDLGGETQYF. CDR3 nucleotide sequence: TGTGCCAGCAGTGACCTCGGAGGGGAGACCCAGTACTTC.

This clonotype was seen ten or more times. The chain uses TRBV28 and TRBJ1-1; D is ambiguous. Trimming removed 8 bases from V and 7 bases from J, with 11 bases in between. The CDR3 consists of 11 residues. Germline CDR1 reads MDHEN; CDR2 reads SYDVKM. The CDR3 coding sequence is TGTGCCAGCCAAACGGACGGTGAAGCTTTCTTT. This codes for CASQTDGEAFF. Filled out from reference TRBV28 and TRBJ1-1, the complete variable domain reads DVKVTQSSRYLVKRTGEKVFLECVQDMDHENMFWYRQDPGLGLRLIYFSYDVKMKEKGDIPEGYSVSREKKERFSLILESASTNQTSMYLCASQTDGEAFFGQGTRLTVV.

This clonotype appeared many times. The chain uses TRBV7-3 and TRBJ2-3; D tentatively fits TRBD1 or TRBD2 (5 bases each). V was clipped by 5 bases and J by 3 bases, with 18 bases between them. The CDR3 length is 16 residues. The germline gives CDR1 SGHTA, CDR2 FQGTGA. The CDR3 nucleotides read TGTGCCAGCAGCAGAGGGACCAGGGAGAGGACAGATACGCAGTATTTT. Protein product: CASSRGTRERTDTQYF.

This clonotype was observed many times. The CDR3 DNA is TGTGCCACCAGTGATTGGACGAATGAGCAGTTCTTC. Residues: CATSDWTNEQFF. The rearrangement uses TRBV24-1 and TRBJ2-1, with unresolved D. Per germline, CDR1 KGHDR and CDR2 SFDVKD. Trimming took off 2 bases at V and 7 bases at J, with 5 bases between the two ends. The CDR3 consists of 12 residues.

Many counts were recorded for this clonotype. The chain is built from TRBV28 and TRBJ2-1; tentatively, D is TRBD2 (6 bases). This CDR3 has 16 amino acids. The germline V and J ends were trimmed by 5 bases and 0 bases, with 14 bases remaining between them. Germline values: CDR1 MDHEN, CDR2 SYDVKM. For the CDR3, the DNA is TGTGCCAGCAGTCCCACGGGAGTTAGCTCCTACAATGAGCAGTTCTTC. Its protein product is CASSPTGVSSYNEQFF. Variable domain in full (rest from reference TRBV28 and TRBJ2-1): DVKVTQSSRYLVKRTGEKVFLECVQDMDHENMFWYRQDPGLGLRLIYFSYDVKMKEKGDIPEGYSVSREKKERFSLILESASTNQTSMYLCASSPTGVSSYNEQFFGPGTRLTVL.

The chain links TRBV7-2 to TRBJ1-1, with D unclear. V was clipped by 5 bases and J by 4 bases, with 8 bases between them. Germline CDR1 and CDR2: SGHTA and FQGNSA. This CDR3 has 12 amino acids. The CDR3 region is CASSRKGTEAFF. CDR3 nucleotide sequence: TGTGCCAGCAGCCGGAAGGGCACTGAAGCTTTCTTT.

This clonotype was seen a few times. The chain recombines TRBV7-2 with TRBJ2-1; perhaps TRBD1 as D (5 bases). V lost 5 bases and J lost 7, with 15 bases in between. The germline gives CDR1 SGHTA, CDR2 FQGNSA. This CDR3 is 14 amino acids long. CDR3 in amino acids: CASSPGSSWNEQFF. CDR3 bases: TGTGCCAGCAGCCCAGGGTCTTCTTGGAATGAGCAGTTCTTC.

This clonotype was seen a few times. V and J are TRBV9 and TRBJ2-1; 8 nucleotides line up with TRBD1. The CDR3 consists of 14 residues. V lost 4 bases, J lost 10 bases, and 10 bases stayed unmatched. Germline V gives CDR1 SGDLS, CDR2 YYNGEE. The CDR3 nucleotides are TGTGCCAGCAGCTCCCGGACAGGGCTAGGGGAGCAGTTCTTC. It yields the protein CASSSRTGLGEQFF.

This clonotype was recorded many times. As DNA, the CDR3 is TGCAGCGTCGCCCCGTTGGGACTAGCGGGAGATACAGATACGCAGTATTTT. This sequence encodes CSVAPLGLAGDTDTQYF. The chain couples TRBV29-1 to TRBJ2-3; 14 positions agree with TRBD2. The CDR3 runs 17 residues. Per germline, CDR1 SQVTM and CDR2 ANQGSEA. Trimming at V came to 6 bases and at J to 3 bases, leaving 11 bases not matched to a gene.